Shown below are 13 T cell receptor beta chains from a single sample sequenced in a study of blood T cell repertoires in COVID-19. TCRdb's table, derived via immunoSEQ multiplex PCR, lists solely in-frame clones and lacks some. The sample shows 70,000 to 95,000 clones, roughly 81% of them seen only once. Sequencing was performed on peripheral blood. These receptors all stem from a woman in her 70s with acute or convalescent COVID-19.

Here the CDR3 DNA reads TGTGCCAGCAGCCGGGACAGCGGCGGCTATGGCTACACCTTC. Amino acid sequence: CASSRDSGGYGYTF. The V call is TRBV5-5, the J call TRBJ1-2, with 7 bases lining up with TRBD1. From germline, CDR1 is SGHKS and CDR2 YYEKEE (reference sequence). CDR3 size: 14 residues. The J segment lost 4 bases and the V segment lost 4 bases, leaving 7 bases of the junction unmatched.

The CDR3 region has the DNA TGTGCCAGCAGGGGAGGCACAGATACGCAGTATTTT. Amino acid sequence: CASRGGTDTQYF. The chain joins TRBV11-2 to TRBJ2-3; D is possibly TRBD2 (5 bases). V was trimmed by 6 bases and J by 1 base, leaving 5 bases between them. This CDR3 contains 12 residues. Per the germline V gene, CDR1 is SGHAT and CDR2 is FQNNGV.

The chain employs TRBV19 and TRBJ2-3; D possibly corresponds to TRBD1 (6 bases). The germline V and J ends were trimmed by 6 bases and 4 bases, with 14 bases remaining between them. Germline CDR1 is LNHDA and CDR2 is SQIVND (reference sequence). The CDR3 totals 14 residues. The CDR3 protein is CASRKHRAPDTQYF. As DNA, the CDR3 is TGTGCCAGTAGGAAACACAGGGCCCCAGATACGCAGTATTTT.

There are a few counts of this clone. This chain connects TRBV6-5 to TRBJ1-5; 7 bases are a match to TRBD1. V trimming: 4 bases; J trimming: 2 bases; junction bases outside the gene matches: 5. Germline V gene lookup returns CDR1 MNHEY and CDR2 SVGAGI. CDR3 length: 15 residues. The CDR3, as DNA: TGTGCCAGCAGTTCTAGACAGGGCGGCAATCAGCCCCAGCATTTT. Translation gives CASSSRQGGNQPQHF.

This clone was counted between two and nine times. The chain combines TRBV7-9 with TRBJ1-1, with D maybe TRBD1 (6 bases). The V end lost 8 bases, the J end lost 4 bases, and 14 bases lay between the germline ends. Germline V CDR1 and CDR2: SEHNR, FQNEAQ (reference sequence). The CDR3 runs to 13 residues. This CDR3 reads CASGGGRGTEAFF. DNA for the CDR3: TGTGCCAGCGGCGGGGGGCGCGGCACTGAAGCTTTCTTT.

The CDR3 sequence is CASSLRVPNEQFF. CDR3 nucleotides: TGTGCCAGCAGTTTGAGAGTCCCCAATGAGCAGTTCTTC. V gene TRBV28 combines with J gene TRBJ2-1; D uncertain. Per the germline V gene, CDR1 is MDHEN and CDR2 is SYDVKM. The length of the CDR3 is 13 residues. V lost 3 bases, J lost 6 bases, and 9 bases lay in between.

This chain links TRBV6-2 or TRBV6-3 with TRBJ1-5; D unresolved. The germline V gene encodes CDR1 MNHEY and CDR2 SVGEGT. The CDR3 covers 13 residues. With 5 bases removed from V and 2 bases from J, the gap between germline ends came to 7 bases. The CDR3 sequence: CASSTRGNQPQHF. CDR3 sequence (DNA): TGTGCCAGCAGTACCCGGGGCAATCAGCCCCAGCATTTT.

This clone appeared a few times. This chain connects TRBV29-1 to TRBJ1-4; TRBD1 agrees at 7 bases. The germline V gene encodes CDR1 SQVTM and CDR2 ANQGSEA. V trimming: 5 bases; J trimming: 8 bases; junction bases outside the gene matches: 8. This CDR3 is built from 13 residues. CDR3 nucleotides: TGCAGCGTTAGGACAGGTTCCGACGAAAAACTGTTTTTT. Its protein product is CSVRTGSDEKLFF.

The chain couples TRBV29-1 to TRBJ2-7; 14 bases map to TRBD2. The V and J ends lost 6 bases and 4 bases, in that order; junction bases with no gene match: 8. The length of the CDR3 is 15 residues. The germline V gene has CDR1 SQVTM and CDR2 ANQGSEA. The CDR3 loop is CSVQPGLAGEYEQYF. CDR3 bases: TGCAGCGTGCAGCCGGGACTAGCGGGAGAGTACGAGCAGTACTTC.

CDR3 in amino acids: CASRGLQTNTGELFF. CDR3 nucleotides: TGTGCCAGTAGGGGGTTACAAACGAACACCGGGGAGCTGTTTTTT. V and J are TRBV28 and TRBJ2-2, with TRBD1 as a possible D gene (6 bases). V lost 9 bases and J 0 bases, leaving 14 bases between the germline ends. Germline V CDR1 and CDR2: MDHEN, SYDVKM. The length of the CDR3 is 15 residues. The variable domain in full, completed from reference TRBV28 and TRBJ2-2, reads DVKVTQSSRYLVKRTGEKVFLECVQDMDHENMFWYRQDPGLGLRLIYFSYDVKMKEKGDIPEGYSVSREKKERFSLILESASTNQTSMYLCASRGLQTNTGELFFGEGSRLTVL.

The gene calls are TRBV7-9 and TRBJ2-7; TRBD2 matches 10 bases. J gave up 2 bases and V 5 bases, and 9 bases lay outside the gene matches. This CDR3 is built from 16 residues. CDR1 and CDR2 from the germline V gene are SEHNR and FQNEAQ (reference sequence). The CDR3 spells CASSDPGLANTYEQYF. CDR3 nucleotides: TGTGCCAGCAGCGACCCGGGACTAGCGAACACCTACGAGCAGTACTTC.

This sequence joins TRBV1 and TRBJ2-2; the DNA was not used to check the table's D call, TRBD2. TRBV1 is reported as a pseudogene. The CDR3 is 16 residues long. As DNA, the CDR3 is TGCACCAGCGGCAAAACCGGGACTAGCCGCACCGGGGAGCTGTTTTTT. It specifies CTSGKTGTSRTGELFF.

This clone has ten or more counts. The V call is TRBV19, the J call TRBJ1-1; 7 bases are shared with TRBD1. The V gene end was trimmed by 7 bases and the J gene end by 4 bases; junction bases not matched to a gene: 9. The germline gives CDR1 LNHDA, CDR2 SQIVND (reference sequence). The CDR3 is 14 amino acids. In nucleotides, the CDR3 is TGTGCCAGTACCGCACAGGGGCTTCGCACTGAAGCTTTCTTT. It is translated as CASTAQGLRTEAFF.